This passage covers 27 T cell receptor beta chains from one sample sequenced in a study of radiation and T cells in renal cell carcinoma. The method was immunoSEQ multiplex PCR; TCRdb's version includes in-frame clones alone and lacks a portion of them. The table shows about 140,000 clones, with approximately 87% occurring only once. Documented time point: baseline pretreatment blood. Treatment denoted: 15 Gy SBRT to primary tumor, nephrectomy 4 weeks later. This specimen consisted of blood, obtained from a patient whose treatment included radiotherapy and nephrectomy. These TCRs come from a woman aged 50 to 60 with renal cell carcinoma.

This chain uses TRBV7-3 with TRBJ2-2; perhaps TRBD2 as D (5 bases). Germline values: CDR1 SGHTA, CDR2 FQGTGA. The CDR3 extends over 14 amino acids. Trimming left V 5 bases short and J 6 bases short, with 13 bases between. CDR3 in DNA: TGTGCCAGCAGCCCCGGTCGGGGAGCCGGGGAGCTGTTTTTT. Translating it yields CASSPGRGAGELFF.

This clone has just one count. The V call is TRBV5-4, the J call TRBJ2-2; 9 bases map to TRBD2. Germline V lookup: CDR1 SGHNT, CDR2 YYREEE (reference sequence). Trimming at V came to 4 bases and at J to 5 bases, leaving 9 bases not matched to a gene. The CDR3 has 16 amino acids. CDR3 protein: CASSEGLALRTGELFF. CDR3 DNA sequence: TGTGCCAGCAGCGAGGGACTAGCCCTGAGGACCGGGGAGCTGTTTTTT.

This chain connects TRBV9 to TRBJ1-1, with TRBD1 identical over 10 bases. Germline values: CDR1 SGDLS, CDR2 YYNGEE. This CDR3 comprises 16 residues. V shed 3 bases and J 2 bases; nucleotides not matched to a gene: 7. The CDR3 sequence: CASSAGTGEGNTEAFF. DNA for the CDR3: TGTGCCAGCAGCGCAGGGACAGGGGAAGGAAACACTGAAGCTTTCTTT.

The chain carries TRBV2 and TRBJ1-5; perhaps TRBD1 as D (5 bases). V was clipped by 2 bases and J by 6 bases, with 14 bases between them. CDR1 SNHLY and CDR2 FYNNEI come from the germline V gene. The CDR3 extends over 15 amino acids. The DNA for the CDR3 is TGTGCCAGCAGTGAAAGGGGCCAGGGAGGTCAGCCCCAGCATTTT. As protein: CASSERGQGGQPQHF.

The CDR3 bases are TGTGCCAGCAGCTTAGCGCTAGCGGGGGGATCCTACGAGCAGTACTTC. Its protein product is CASSLALAGGSYEQYF. The chain links TRBV7-9 to TRBJ2-7, with TRBD2 matching over 11 bases. The CDR3 has 16 amino acids. Germline CDR1 reads SEHNR; CDR2 reads FQNEAQ (reference sequence). The V segment lost 0 bases and the J segment 1 base; nucleotides outside the gene matches: 2. The variable domain in full, with the rest retrieved from reference TRBV7-9 and TRBJ2-7, is DTGVSQNPRHKITKRGQNVTFRCDPISEHNRLYWYRQTLGQGPEFLTYFQNEAQLEKSRLLSDRFSAERPKGSFSTLEIQRTEQGDSAMYLCASSLALAGGSYEQYFGPGTRLTVT.

The chain recombines TRBV5-1 with TRBJ2-3; TRBD2 agrees at 8 bases. CDR1 SGHRS and CDR2 YFSETQ come from the germline V gene. This CDR3 is built from 15 residues. V lost 1 base to trimming and J lost 3 bases; unmatched junction nucleotides: 4. This chain's CDR3 is CASSLLREGTDTQYF. The DNA of the CDR3 is TGCGCCAGCAGCTTGCTCCGGGAGGGTACAGATACGCAGTATTTT.

The V gene is TRBV11-2, the J gene TRBJ1-5; D gene unclear. Trimming shortened V by 6 bases and J by 5 bases, and 17 bases separated the two germline ends. CDR1 and CDR2 (germline): SGHAT, FQNNGV. The length of the CDR3 is 15 residues. This CDR3 reads CASSLRGVEYQPQHF. The CDR3 bases are TGTGCCAGCAGTTTACGAGGTGTGGAGTATCAGCCCCAGCATTTT.

The chain joins TRBV10-3 to TRBJ2-1, with no clear D. This CDR3 is 11 amino acids long. CDR1 is ENHRY, CDR2 SYGVKD, per germline. The V end was cut by 2 bases, the J end by 7 bases, with 3 bases between. CDR3 region: CAISEVNEQFF. The CDR3 DNA reads TGTGCCATCAGTGAGGTGAATGAGCAGTTCTTC.

CDR3 region: CAISPGAGTDTQYF. CDR3 DNA: TGTGCCATCAGCCCAGGGGCAGGCACAGATACGCAGTATTTT. The chain is built from TRBV10-3 and TRBJ2-3; a weak D match, TRBD1 (6 bases). Germline V lookup: CDR1 ENHRY, CDR2 SYGVKD. The CDR3 is made up of 14 amino acids. Deletions cut 6 bases from V and 1 base from J, with 11 bases between.

The rearrangement links TRBV27 to TRBJ2-7, with D tentatively TRBD1 (5 bases). The CDR3 consists of 15 residues. CDR1 and CDR2 from the germline V gene are MNHEY and SMNVEV (reference sequence). V lost 0 bases and J lost 5, with 14 bases in between. This CDR3 is CASSLSSRARHEQYF. The CDR3 bases are TGTGCCAGCAGTTTATCATCCAGGGCGAGGCACGAGCAGTACTTC.

The J gene is TRBJ1-1, the V gene TRBV20-1; D gene unclear. Germline CDR1 and CDR2: DFQATT and SNEGSKA (reference sequence). V dropped 4 bases and J dropped 7 bases, with 7 bases sitting between them. The CDR3 loop spans 10 amino acids. CDR3 in amino acids: CSAKVFEAFF. Written as DNA, the CDR3 is TGCAGTGCTAAGGTATTTGAAGCTTTCTTT.

The chain joins TRBV5-4 to TRBJ1-1, with D tentatively TRBD1 (6 bases). The CDR3 runs 16 residues. Trimming took off 1 base at V and 0 bases at J, with 13 bases between the two ends. Germline lookup yields CDR1 SGHNT and CDR2 YYREEE (reference sequence). CDR3 in DNA: TGTGCCAGCAGCTTGTTGGACAGTAATATGAACACTGAAGCTTTCTTT. Amino acids: CASSLLDSNMNTEAFF.

The chain recombines TRBV4-1 with TRBJ2-7, with 7 bases fitting TRBD1. V gave up 1 base and J gave up 2 bases; unmatched junction bases: 8. CDR1 and CDR2 from the germline V gene are MGHRA and YSYEKL. The CDR3 contains 16 residues. CDR3 protein: CASSQVARGLTYEQYF. The CDR3 nucleotides read TGCGCCAGCAGCCAAGTGGCTAGGGGGCTTACCTACGAGCAGTACTTC.

In its sample, this clone was seen once. This chain links TRBV30 with TRBJ2-3; D is ambiguous. CDR3 size: 13 residues. Trimming pared 5 bases from V and 0 bases from J, leaving 9 bases between. The germline V gene has CDR1 GTSNPN and CDR2 SVGIG (reference sequence). The CDR3: CAWDLLSTDTQYF. CDR3 sequence (DNA): TGTGCCTGGGACTTACTAAGCACAGATACGCAGTATTTT.

The table lists this clone with a count of one. The V gene is TRBV19, the J gene TRBJ1-5, with TRBD1 matching over 9 bases. In germline, CDR1 is LNHDA, CDR2 SQIVND (reference sequence). There are 17 residues in the CDR3. Unmatched junction bases numbered 12, after V lost 9 bases and J lost 0 bases. The CDR3: CASHGTGRGNSNQPQHF. CDR3 nucleotides: TGTGCCAGCCACGGGACAGGGAGGGGAAATAGCAATCAGCCCCAGCATTTT.

The CDR3 region has the DNA TGTGCCAGCAGCTTAGCCCCGACAGGGATCTACGAGCAGTACTTC. This sequence encodes CASSLAPTGIYEQYF. The chain has TRBV7-2 and TRBJ2-7, with 7 bases that match TRBD1. The CDR3 totals 15 residues. The trim removed 0 bases at V and 3 bases at J, leaving 5 bases unmatched. Germline V CDR1 and CDR2: SGHTA, FQGNSA.

The chain uses TRBV30 and TRBJ2-7; D is ambiguous. The V gene lost 3 bases and the J gene lost 5 bases, with 11 bases spanning the gap. CDR1 GTSNPN and CDR2 SVGIG come from the germline V gene (reference sequence). This CDR3 is 12 amino acids long. The CDR3 nucleotides are TGTGCCTGGAGCTTGGACCTCGACGAGCAGTACTTC. Translated: CAWSLDLDEQYF.

This clone turned up a few times. The chain is built from TRBV5-1 and TRBJ2-7; no firm D call. CDR3 size: 15 residues. CDR1 is SGHRS, CDR2 YFSETQ, per germline. V was pared by 0 bases and J by 2 bases, with 12 bases between. For the CDR3, the DNA is TGCGCCAGCAGCTTGGTGGCAGGCGAAACCTACGAGCAGTACTTC. This translates into CASSLVAGETYEQYF. Variable domain in full (rest from reference TRBV5-1 and TRBJ2-7): KAGVTQTPRYLIKTRGQQVTLSCSPISGHRSVSWYQQTPGQGLQFLFEYFSETQRNKGNFPGRFSGRQFSNSRSEMNVSTLELGDSALYLCASSLVAGETYEQYFGPGTRLTVT.

The rearrangement joins TRBV15 to TRBJ2-5; tentative D call: TRBD1 (5 bases). Germline V gene sequence: CDR1 LNHNV, CDR2 YYDKDF (reference sequence). This CDR3 has 15 amino acids. Trimming left V 5 bases short and J 5 bases short, with 18 bases between. CDR3 region: CATSPYPGLGETQYF. CDR3 nucleotides: TGTGCCACCAGCCCCTATCCAGGGCTAGGCGAGACCCAGTACTTC.

The chain links TRBV5-1 to TRBJ2-3; D is unresolved. V dropped 0 bases and J dropped 5 bases, with 4 bases sitting between them. The CDR3 covers 12 residues. Germline V gene lookup returns CDR1 SGHRS and CDR2 YFSETQ. The CDR3 DNA follows: TGCGCCAGCAGCTTGGGAGGAGATACGCAGTATTTT. Amino acids: CASSLGGDTQYF.

The chain uses TRBV9 and TRBJ2-5, with 13 positions matching TRBD2. The germline gives CDR1 SGDLS, CDR2 YYNGEE. The CDR3 sequence is 16 residues long. After removal of 3 bases from V and 5 bases from J, the junction contained 7 bases not matched to a gene. Here the CDR3 reads CASSGTSGRAWETQYF. Here the CDR3 DNA reads TGTGCCAGCAGCGGCACTAGCGGGAGGGCCTGGGAGACCCAGTACTTC. Full variable domain (rest looked up from reference TRBV9 and TRBJ2-5): DSGVTQTPKHLITATGQRVTLRCSPRSGDLSVYWYQQSLDQGLQFLIQYYNGEERAKGNILERFSAQQFPDLHSELNLSSLELGDSALYFCASSGTSGRAWETQYFGPGTRLLVL.

This clone was seen only once. The V gene is TRBV4-1, the J gene TRBJ1-5; no definite D call. Germline V gives CDR1 MGHRA, CDR2 YSYEKL. The CDR3 contains 13 residues. The V end lost 4 bases, the J end lost 5 bases, and 9 bases lay between the germline ends. The CDR3 DNA is TGCGCCAGCAGCCGGCAGGTCGATCAGCCCCAGCATTTT. Its translation: CASSRQVDQPQHF.

This chain joins TRBV15 and TRBJ2-7; D could derive from TRBD1 or TRBD2 (6 bases each). Germline V lookup: CDR1 LNHNV, CDR2 YYDKDF (reference sequence). CDR3 size: 13 residues. Trimming took 7 bases from V and 3 from J, leaving 13 bases between them. The CDR3 loop is CATMGGGLYEQYF. The CDR3 bases are TGTGCCACCATGGGGGGCGGTCTCTACGAGCAGTACTTC.

The chain is built from TRBV4-3 and TRBJ2-4, with D possibly being TRBD1 or TRBD2 (6 bases each). The germline CDR1 and CDR2 sequences are LGHNA and YSLEER. The CDR3 runs 17 residues. Trimming took off 1 base at V and 6 bases at J, with 19 bases between the two ends. The CDR3 DNA sequence: TGCGCCAGCAGCCAAGTACACGGGGGCGGCCAAGGAAACATTCAGTACTTC. It encodes CASSQVHGGGQGNIQYF.

The chain joins TRBV7-2 to TRBJ2-7; no definite D call. This CDR3 region has 12 residues. With 6 bases removed from V and 3 bases from J, the gap between germline ends came to 9 bases. CDR1 is SGHTA, CDR2 FQGNSA, per germline. CDR3 amino acids: CASSPGLYEQYF. CDR3 DNA: TGTGCCAGCAGTCCGGGCCTCTACGAGCAGTACTTC.

This clone has only a few counts. The chain carries TRBV19 and TRBJ1-1; D ambiguous. The ends were cut back, 9 bases at V and 3 bases at J, with 5 bases in the middle. Germline-derived CDR1 and CDR2 are LNHDA and SQIVND (reference sequence). The CDR3 has 10 amino acids. Here the CDR3 reads CARNDTEAFF. CDR3 in DNA: TGTGCCAGAAACGACACTGAAGCTTTCTTT.

This clone appeared a single time. This rearrangement joins TRBV14 to TRBJ2-7, with 8 bases identical to TRBD1. The V and J ends lost 4 bases and 6 bases, in that order; junction bases with no gene match: 8. The CDR3 is made up of 14 amino acids. Looked up from germline, CDR1 is SGHDN and CDR2 is FVKESK. Written as DNA, the CDR3 is TGTGCCAGCAGCCTAAGGACAGGGTTGGGCGAGCAGTACTTC. This codes for CASSLRTGLGEQYF.